This entry lists 27 T cell receptor beta chains sequenced from one sample in a study of spatial heterogeneity in lung cancer. Regarding time point: blood at routine non-recurrence follow-up after resection. TCRs were sequenced from unsorted whole RNA of tumor, nontumor lung or PBMC. TCRdb re-derived calls from the 5' RACE reads in MiXCR, one entry per CDR3 protein. The sample carries around 110,000 distinct CDR3 sequences, 12% recorded once. The material was PBMCs, obtained at follow-up. The receptors here all came from a male donor with early-stage non-small cell lung cancer.

This clonotype was seen ten or more times. V usage is TRBV10-3 and J usage is TRBJ1-2; 8 bases align to TRBD1. This CDR3 region has 13 residues. Germline lookup yields CDR1 ENHRY and CDR2 SYGVKD. The V segment lost 3 bases and the J segment 4 bases; nucleotides outside the gene matches: 1. CDR3 bases: TGTGCCATCAGTGAAGGACAGGGCTATGGCTACACCTTC. Amino acid sequence: CAISEGQGYGYTF.

In this sample, this clonotype turned up many times. The CDR3, as DNA: TGTGCCAGCAGCAGATATAATTCACCCCTCCACTTT. Amino acids: CASSRYNSPLHF. The chain combines TRBV25-1 with TRBJ1-6; D remains ambiguous. Trimming took 6 bases from V and 4 from J, leaving 4 bases between them. CDR3 length: 12 amino acids. The germline CDR1 and CDR2 sequences are MGHDK and SYGVNS.

This clonotype came up many times. The CDR3 DNA reads as TGCGCCAGCAGCAAAACTTCAGGGGAACAAGAGACCCAGTACTTC. It codes for CASSKTSGEQETQYF. The chain is built from TRBV5-1 and TRBJ2-5, with a weak D call TRBD1 (6 bases). Germline CDR1 reads SGHRS; CDR2 reads YFSETQ. The V end lost 4 bases, the J end lost 2 bases, and 15 bases lay between the germline ends. This CDR3 is 15 amino acids long.

CDR3 residues: CASSFEPRNTEAFF. The DNA of the CDR3 is TGTGCCAGCAGTTTCGAACCCAGGAACACTGAAGCTTTCTTT. The chain employs TRBV12-3 or TRBV12-4 and TRBJ1-1; D uncertain. V was shortened by 3 bases and J by 1 base, with 9 bases between the two germline ends. The CDR3 totals 14 residues.

The sample holds many counts of this clonotype. The chain has TRBV11-3 and TRBJ2-5; TRBD2 agrees at 11 bases. The V gene's germline CDR1 is SGHNT and CDR2 YENEEA. CDR3 length equals 14 residues. V dropped 5 bases and J dropped 4; count of bases not matched to a gene: 3. The CDR3 here is CASSTGLAAETQYF. The CDR3 DNA follows: TGTGCCAGCAGCACGGGACTAGCGGCAGAGACCCAGTACTTC.

In its sample, this clonotype was seen many times. This chain links TRBV5-1 with TRBJ2-3; no reliable D call. Germline-derived CDR1 and CDR2 are SGHRS and YFSETQ. V was clipped by 0 bases and J by 4 bases, with 6 bases between them. This CDR3 spans 13 amino acids. This CDR3 is CASSLAIADTQYF. As DNA, the CDR3 is TGCGCCAGCAGCTTGGCTATTGCAGATACGCAGTATTTT.

This clonotype turned up a few times. The CDR3 loop reads CASSILGAGQFGNQPQHF. CDR3 bases: TGTGCCAGTAGTATATTAGGCGCCGGACAGTTCGGCAATCAGCCCCAGCATTTT. V is TRBV19 and J is TRBJ1-5, with a possible D match to TRBD1 (6 bases). Germline V gene sequence: CDR1 LNHDA, CDR2 SQIVND (reference sequence). With 2 bases removed from V and 2 bases from J, the gap between germline ends came to 19 bases. This CDR3 is 18 amino acids long.

This clonotype showed up just a few times. V usage is TRBV5-1 and J usage is TRBJ2-3; D may be TRBD1 or TRBD2 (6 bases each). Per germline, CDR1 SGHRS and CDR2 YFSETQ. The CDR3 is 17 residues long. V was trimmed by 0 bases and J by 6 bases, leaving 20 bases between them. CDR3: CASSLGRGSVPLDTQYF. The CDR3 nucleotides are TGCGCCAGCAGCTTGGGGAGGGGGTCCGTCCCGTTGGATACGCAGTATTTT.

This clonotype has only a few counts. The chain has TRBV25-1 and TRBJ1-5; TRBD1 might be the D (5 bases). V lost 5 bases to trimming and J lost 3 bases, with 11 bases between them. There are 14 residues in the CDR3. The germline V gene encodes CDR1 MGHDK and CDR2 SYGVNS. The CDR3 DNA sequence: TGTGCCAGCAGTTGGGGCAGTCACAATCAGCCCCAGCATTTT. Translated: CASSWGSHNQPQHF.

This clonotype was detected only a few times. The chain is built from TRBV7-9 and TRBJ2-7; D is ambiguous. CDR3 length: 14 amino acids. Germline CDR1 and CDR2: SEHNR and FQNEAQ (reference sequence). Trimming removed 3 bases at V and 1 base at J, with 10 bases between. CDR3 sequence reads: CASSFEGVSYEQYF. CDR3 bases: TGTGCCAGCAGCTTCGAAGGAGTGTCCTACGAGCAGTACTTC.

The table lists this clonotype with many counts. This chain uses TRBV10-3 with TRBJ1-1, with TRBD1 matching 7 bases. The trim removed 10 bases at V and 5 bases at J, leaving 10 bases unmatched. CDR3 length equals 13 residues. Germline CDR1 and CDR2: ENHRY and SYGVKD. The CDR3 protein is CATDRRDGTEAFF. CDR3 sequence (DNA): TGTGCCACGGACAGGAGGGATGGGACTGAAGCTTTCTTT.

In this sample, this clonotype turned up many times. The V gene is TRBV28, the J gene TRBJ2-3; D gene uncertain. CDR3 length: 13 residues. V lost 6 bases and J 5 bases, leaving 12 bases between the germline ends. The germline V gene encodes CDR1 MDHEN and CDR2 SYDVKM. In DNA form, the CDR3 reads TGTGCCAGCAGGACCCTGCCAGAAGATACGCAGTATTTT. This encodes CASRTLPEDTQYF.

This clonotype has only a few counts. The rearrangement joins TRBV4-1 to TRBJ2-1, with TRBD2 matching over 10 bases. CDR1 and CDR2 from the germline V gene are MGHRA and YSYEKL. V was clipped by 6 bases and J by 5 bases; unmatched bases: 7. This CDR3 region has 15 residues. The CDR3 sequence: CASRPLAGADNEQFF. DNA for the CDR3: TGCGCCAGCAGGCCCCTAGCGGGGGCCGACAATGAGCAGTTCTTC.

The CDR3 is CASRAGTGGVYGYTF. DNA for the CDR3: TGTGCCAGCAGGGCCGGGACAGGGGGCGTCTATGGCTACACCTTC. The V and J genes are TRBV12-3 or TRBV12-4 and TRBJ1-2, with 12 bases fitting TRBD1. The CDR3 sequence is 15 residues long. Trimming removed 6 bases from V and 4 bases from J; junction bases left unmatched: 6.

In this sample, this clonotype turned up a few times. This sequence joins TRBV29-1 and TRBJ2-6; D is ambiguous. The CDR3 length is 13 residues. Deletions cut 5 bases from V and 0 bases from J, with 5 bases between. The germline CDR1 and CDR2 sequences are SQVTM and ANQGSEA. CDR3: CSVLDSGANVLTF. The DNA of the CDR3 is TGCAGCGTTTTGGACTCTGGGGCCAACGTCCTGACTTTC. The full variable domain, completed using reference TRBV29-1 and TRBJ2-6, is SAVISQKPSRDICQRGTSLTIQCQVDSQVTMMFWYRQQPGQSLTLIATANQGSEATYESGFVIDKFPISRPNLTFSTLTVSNMSPEDSSIYLCSVLDSGANVLTFGAGSRLTVL.

The sample holds a few counts of this clonotype. The chain employs TRBV3-1 and TRBJ2-1; tentative D call: TRBD1 (5 bases). The CDR3 has 14 residues. The germline V gene encodes CDR1 LGHDT and CDR2 YNNKEL (reference sequence). V lost 1 base, J lost 4 bases, and 8 bases lay in between. The CDR3 sequence: CASSQARAYNEQFF. The CDR3 coding sequence is TGTGCCAGCAGCCAAGCCAGGGCTTACAATGAGCAGTTCTTC.

The V and J genes are TRBV9 and TRBJ1-2; D is unresolved. Germline CDR1 SGDLS, CDR2 YYNGEE. The CDR3 length is 10 residues. Between the trimmed V and J ends, which lost 4 bases and 10 bases, there was a span of 8 bases. The chain's CDR3 is CASSSVIYTF. CDR3 nucleotide sequence: TGTGCCAGCAGCTCAGTGATCTACACCTTC.

The chain couples TRBV20-1 to TRBJ2-7; 8 positions agree with TRBD1. This CDR3 has 12 residues. Germline V gene sequence: CDR1 DFQATT, CDR2 SNEGSKA (reference sequence). With V trimmed by 4 bases and J by 7 bases, 6 bases remained unmatched. The CDR3 region is CSANLRGREQYF. The CDR3 region has the DNA TGCAGTGCTAACCTCAGGGGGCGTGAGCAGTACTTC.

This clonotype was observed a handful of times. V gene TRBV27 combines with J gene TRBJ1-2; D is perhaps TRBD1 (5 bases). This CDR3 spans 14 amino acids. CDR1 and CDR2 (germline): MNHEY, SMNVEV (reference sequence). Trimming left V 0 bases short and J 7 bases short, with 12 bases between. The CDR3 DNA reads TGTGCCAGCAGTTTATCTAGTGGGGGACCTGGCTACACCTTC. It is translated as CASSLSSGGPGYTF.

In its sample, this clonotype was seen many times. This sequence joins TRBV27 and TRBJ2-1, with D maybe TRBD2 (5 bases). The germline V gene has CDR1 MNHEY and CDR2 SMNVEV (reference sequence). The CDR3 length is 14 residues. Trimming removed 2 bases from V and 8 bases from J, with 13 bases in between. The CDR3 loop reads CASSLASYYDEQFF. In DNA form, the CDR3 reads TGTGCCAGCAGTTTAGCTAGCTATTATGATGAGCAGTTCTTC.

This chain links TRBV28 with TRBJ1-5, with D perhaps TRBD1 (6 bases). This CDR3 spans 17 amino acids. V was cut by 3 bases and J by 0 bases, with 15 bases left in between. Germline values: CDR1 MDHEN, CDR2 SYDVKM. CDR3 DNA: TGTGCCAGCAGTTTGGGGGCAGGGGCGTATAGCAATCAGCCCCAGCATTTT. Translation gives CASSLGAGAYSNQPQHF.

This clonotype was seen only a few times. The rearrangement links TRBV12-3 or TRBV12-4 to TRBJ2-1; perhaps D is TRBD1 or TRBD2 (6 bases each). The CDR3 runs to 14 residues. V gave up 2 bases and J gave up 15 bases, with 20 bases separating them. The CDR3 protein is CASSLSATGRGLFF. The CDR3 DNA reads TGTGCCAGCAGTTTATCCGCCACGGGCAGGGGACTGTTCTTC.

The chain couples TRBV20-1 to TRBJ2-7; 10 bases match TRBD2. Germline-derived CDR1 and CDR2 are DFQATT and SNEGSKA (reference sequence). The CDR3 runs 14 residues. The J segment lost 0 bases and the V segment lost 2 bases, leaving 1 base of the junction unmatched. The CDR3 DNA is TGCAGTGCTAGACAGCGGGGGGGCTCCTACGAGCAGTACTTC. Its protein is CSARQRGGSYEQYF.

This clonotype was seen many times. V usage is TRBV4-2 and J usage is TRBJ2-3; 9 nucleotides agree with TRBD2. With 1 base clipped from V and 6 bases from J, the junction kept 8 bases outside the gene matches. Per germline, CDR1 LGHNA and CDR2 YNFKEQ. The CDR3 totals 16 residues. CDR3 DNA sequence: TGTGCCAGCAGCCAAGGGTCTCGCGGGGGGGTTGATACGCAGTATTTT. Residues: CASSQGSRGGVDTQYF.

The chain links TRBV28 to TRBJ2-5; 15 bases are shared with TRBD2. The CDR3 totals 16 residues. V gave up 5 bases and J gave up 5 bases; unmatched junction bases: 6. Germline V gives CDR1 MDHEN, CDR2 SYDVKM. CDR3 loop: CASSRTSGGAWETQYF. The CDR3 nucleotides read TGTGCCAGCAGTCGGACTAGCGGGGGGGCGTGGGAGACCCAGTACTTC. Looking up the rest from reference TRBV28 and TRBJ2-5 gives the full variable domain: DVKVTQSSRYLVKRTGEKVFLECVQDMDHENMFWYRQDPGLGLRLIYFSYDVKMKEKGDIPEGYSVSREKKERFSLILESASTNQTSMYLCASSRTSGGAWETQYFGPGTRLLVL.

Ten or more counts support this clonotype. The V gene is TRBV10-3, the J gene TRBJ2-2, with TRBD1 matching 8 bases. The germline V gene has CDR1 ENHRY and CDR2 SYGVKD. The CDR3 runs 16 residues. Unmatched junction bases numbered 8, after V lost 3 bases and J lost 5 bases. CDR3 DNA sequence: TGTGCCATCAGTGATTGGTCGGACAGGGTAACCGGGGAGCTGTTTTTT. Its translation: CAISDWSDRVTGELFF.

The table lists this clonotype with many counts. V gene TRBV7-2 combines with J gene TRBJ1-3; no definite D call. Per the germline V gene, CDR1 is SGHTA and CDR2 is FQGNSA. The CDR3 has 15 residues. V dropped 0 bases and J dropped 0 bases, with 6 bases sitting between them. CDR3 nucleotides: TGTGCCAGCAGCTTAGCACGCATCTCTGGAAACACCATATATTTT. It yields the protein CASSLARISGNTIYF. The full variable domain, with the rest looked up from reference TRBV7-2 and TRBJ1-3, is GAGVSQSPSNKVTEKGKDVELRCDPISGHTALYWYRQSLGQGLEFLIYFQGNSAPDKSGLPSDRFSAERTGGSVSTLTIQRTQQEDSAVYLCASSLARISGNTIYFGEGSWLTVV.